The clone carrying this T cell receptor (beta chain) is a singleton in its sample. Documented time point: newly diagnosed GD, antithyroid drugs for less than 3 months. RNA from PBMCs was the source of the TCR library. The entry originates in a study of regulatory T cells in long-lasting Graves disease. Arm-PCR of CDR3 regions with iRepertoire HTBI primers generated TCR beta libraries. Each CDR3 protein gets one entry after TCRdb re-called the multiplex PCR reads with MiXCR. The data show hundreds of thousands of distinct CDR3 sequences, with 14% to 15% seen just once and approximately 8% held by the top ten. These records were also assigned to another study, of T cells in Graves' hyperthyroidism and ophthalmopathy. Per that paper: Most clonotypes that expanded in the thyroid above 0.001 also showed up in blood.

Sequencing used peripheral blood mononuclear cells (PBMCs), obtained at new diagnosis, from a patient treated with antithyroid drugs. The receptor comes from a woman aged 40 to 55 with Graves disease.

The CDR3 nucleotides read TGTGCCAGCAGCTTGGAGGGAGGGTTAGCCGGGGAGCTGTTTTTT. Protein: CASSLEGGLAGELFF. The rearrangement joins TRBV5-4 to TRBJ2-2; the match to TRBD2 covers 7 bases. J gave up 6 bases and V 0 bases, and 5 bases lay outside the gene matches. This CDR3 has 15 residues. CDR1 is SGHNT, CDR2 YYREEE, per germline (reference sequence).